This T cell receptor (beta chain) was recorded in a study of breast tumors, draining lymph nodes, adjacent tissues. Study-wide results and limits: Tumors had less TCR diversity than lymph nodes, more than nontumor tissue. Luminal-like breast cancer showed significantly greater tumor-nontumor repertoire similarity than basal-like breast cancer did. The lymph node origin of tumor T cells was framed as consistent with a hypothesis, not demonstrated.

MiXCR, applied by TCRdb to the multiplex PCR reads, yields one record per CDR3 protein. The sample gives some 100,000 distinct CDR3 sequences, 21% of which show up once; approximately 1.3% is in the top ten. This clonotype has ten or more counts. Its antigen is not known. The lymph nodes were axillary draining lymph nodes from breast cancer patients. CDR3 length: 14 amino acids. Trimming removed 10 bases from V and 4 bases from J, with 20 bases in between. Germline loops: CDR1 SNHLY, CDR2 FYNNEI. The chain has TRBV2 and TRBJ2-7, with D possibly TRBD2 on 6 matching bases. This receptor was taken from a female donor with breast cancer. Some clones in this sample may be carry-over from other donors' samples. The source material was axillary lymph node tissue. Written as DNA, the CDR3 is TGTGCCAACGGCGACGGGACTCTTTCTTACGAGCAGTACTTC. It translates to CANGDGTLSYEQYF.